This T cell receptor beta chain comes out of a study of OX40 agonist ivuxolimab in advanced cancers. Background on the study: Across the patients, intravenous ivuxolimab was delivered every 2 weeks at 0.01 to 10 mg/kg. The study, taken as a whole, reports: At doses 0.1 to 3.0 mg/kg, CD4+ and CD8+ clones expanded. Expanded clones were, on average, more numerous in CD8+ T cells than in CD4+. Low normalized T-cell clonal expansion also characterized some of the nonresponders.

The V end lost 0 bases, the J end lost 7 bases, and 10 bases lay between the germline ends. The V gene's germline CDR1 is SGHRS and CDR2 YFSETQ. This CDR3 has 14 amino acids. Points on this clone: No antigen is known for it.

Using immunoSEQ multiplex PCR, the repertoire was profiled, and TCRdb retains in-frame clones only, with some absent. The sample holds roughly 70,000 clones, 75% to 90% seen once. This material consisted of CD4+ or CD8+ T cells sorted from blood, taken in a trial of the OX40 agonist ivuxolimab. The clonotype comes from an adult with an advanced solid tumor such as melanoma, head and neck, liver or kidney cancer. The chain carries TRBV5-1 and TRBJ2-2, with D unclear. CDR3 in amino acids: CASSLGPGNGELFF. The CDR3 DNA reads as TGCGCCAGCAGCTTGGGTCCGGGTAACGGGGAGCTGTTTTTT.